The 19 T cell receptor beta chains in this list originate from one sample, sequenced in a study of shared clonotypes between healthy human individuals (TCRdb year 2020). Library prep was done by the immunoSEQ multiplex PCR assay. As stored in TCRdb, this immuneACCESS dataset retains in-frame rearrangements with V and J assigned. A fraction of the clones does not appear; measured against another copy, unresolved V genes explain less than half of the discrepancy, and the remainder lacks a known reason. The sample has millions of clones on record, 85% to 95% of them singletons. The ten largest clones take up under 0.45% of the sample. Sequences were obtained from naive CD4+ T cells from PBMCs. In the paper's terms, the cell subset or site label means: CD45RA+ positively selected. These receptors all come from a man younger than 35 in good health. Some clones in this sample may be carry-over from other donors' samples.

J is TRBJ2-1 and V is TRBV11-2; TRBD2 aligns across 8 bases. The CDR3 length is 19 residues. Germline loops: CDR1 SGHAT, CDR2 FQNNGV. After removal of 0 bases from V and 0 bases from J, the junction contained 10 bases not matched to a gene. The CDR3 spells CASSLDGGRRLVSYNEQFF. The CDR3 region has the DNA TGTGCCAGCAGCTTAGATGGCGGGAGGCGTTTGGTCTCCTACAATGAGCAGTTCTTC.

This sequence joins TRBV6-6 and TRBJ2-1, with 12 bases aligning to TRBD2. V trimming: 6 bases; J trimming: 6 bases; junction bases outside the gene matches: 6. There are 15 residues in the CDR3. Germline V gene data show CDR1 as MNHNY and CDR2 as SVGAGI (reference sequence). The CDR3 nucleotides read TGTGCCAGCAGCGGACTAGCGGGGAGGGCCAATGAGCAGTTCTTC. As protein: CASSGLAGRANEQFF.

The chain employs TRBV7-6 and TRBJ2-7, with 8 bases lining up with TRBD2. Trimming took 5 bases from V and 1 from J; bases not matched to a gene: 7. CDR1 and CDR2 from the germline V gene are SGHVS and FNYEAQ. The CDR3 sequence is 15 residues long. The CDR3 DNA follows: TGTGCCAGCAGCATTAGCGGGACTGGTTCCTACGAGCAGTACTTC. Its protein product is CASSISGTGSYEQYF.

This clone was counted once. The chain employs TRBV7-3 and TRBJ1-2; 9 positions match TRBD1. The CDR3 totals 13 residues. V gave up 5 bases and J gave up 6 bases; unmatched junction bases: 4. Per germline, CDR1 SGHTA and CDR2 FQGTGA. This CDR3 is CASSPGTGNGYTF. The CDR3 nucleotides are TGTGCCAGCAGCCCAGGGACAGGGAATGGCTACACCTTC.

V and J are TRBV6-1 and TRBJ1-5; the D is unclear. There are 15 residues in the CDR3. Per the germline V gene, CDR1 is MNHNS and CDR2 is SASEGT. V was shortened by 2 bases and J by 5 bases, with 13 bases between the two germline ends. In DNA, the CDR3 is TGTGCCAGCAGTGAACCTGTGAGGGTCCATCAGCCCCAGCATTTT. Translated, it gives CASSEPVRVHQPQHF.

V is TRBV5-4 and J is TRBJ2-3, with D tentatively TRBD2 (5 bases). Germline CDR1 SGHNT, CDR2 YYREEE (reference sequence). CDR3 length: 16 residues. V lost 2 bases, J lost 0 bases, and 13 bases lay in between. The CDR3 sequence: CASSFRLAESTDTQYF. The CDR3 DNA reads TGTGCCAGCAGCTTCCGGCTAGCTGAAAGCACAGATACGCAGTATTTT.

This chain links TRBV19 with TRBJ2-7; 12 nucleotides match TRBD2. There are 19 residues in the CDR3. V shed 5 bases, J shed 0 bases, and the junction held 14 bases outside the gene matches. The V gene's germline CDR1 is LNHDA and CDR2 SQIVND (reference sequence). The CDR3 loop is CASSPGLAGISPNSYEQYF. Here the CDR3 DNA reads TGTGCCAGTAGTCCAGGACTAGCGGGAATAAGCCCTAACTCCTACGAGCAGTACTTC. The variable domain in full, with the rest retrieved from reference TRBV19 and TRBJ2-7, is DGGITQSPKYLFRKEGQNVTLSCEQNLNHDAMYWYRQDPGQGLRLIYYSQIVNDFQKGDIAEGYSVSREKKESFPLTVTSAQKNPTAFYLCASSPGLAGISPNSYEQYFGPGTRLTVT.

The chain couples TRBV28 to TRBJ1-5; D remains unclear. Germline values: CDR1 MDHEN, CDR2 SYDVKM. V lost 7 bases and J 0 bases, leaving 13 bases between the germline ends. The CDR3 contains 15 residues. The DNA of the CDR3 is TGTGCCAGCACCCGACCGGCCCATAGCAATCAGCCCCAGCATTTT. It yields the protein CASTRPAHSNQPQHF. Based on the CDR3 plus reference TRBV28 and TRBJ1-5, the full variable domain is DVKVTQSSRYLVKRTGEKVFLECVQDMDHENMFWYRQDPGLGLRLIYFSYDVKMKEKGDIPEGYSVSREKKERFSLILESASTNQTSMYLCASTRPAHSNQPQHFGDGTRLSIL.

The gene calls are TRBV5-5 and TRBJ1-4; 7 bases fit TRBD1. Germline CDR1 and CDR2: SGHKS and YYEKEE (reference sequence). V shed 0 bases, J shed 2 bases, and the junction held 4 bases outside the gene matches. This CDR3 spans 16 amino acids. CDR3 sequence reads: CASSLGQGATNEKLFF. The CDR3 DNA follows: TGTGCCAGCAGCTTGGGACAGGGAGCGACTAATGAAAAACTGTTTTTT.

This clone was seen just once. This chain connects TRBV5-8 to TRBJ2-5; D uncertain. The CDR3 is 14 amino acids. V was clipped by 0 bases and J by 1 base, with 7 bases between them. Germline V lookup: CDR1 SGHTS, CDR2 YDEGEE. This CDR3 is CASSLGMVQETQYF. The CDR3 DNA sequence: TGTGCCAGCAGCTTGGGGATGGTCCAAGAGACCCAGTACTTC.

V and J are TRBV19 and TRBJ2-7; TRBD2 matches at 8 bases. CDR3 length equals 15 residues. V dropped 1 base and J dropped 2; count of bases not matched to a gene: 4. CDR1 LNHDA and CDR2 SQIVND come from the germline V gene (reference sequence). DNA for the CDR3: TGTGCCAGTAGTATAGGGGGTAGCGGGACCTACGAGCAGTACTTC. This encodes CASSIGGSGTYEQYF.

Notes on this clone: The same CDR3 arises from other DNA sequences in this sample as well. The rearrangement links TRBV28 to TRBJ1-3; D is unresolved. CDR1 and CDR2 (germline): MDHEN, SYDVKM. The V end lost 3 bases, the J end lost 0 bases, and 9 bases lay between the germline ends. This CDR3 comprises 15 residues. CDR3 in DNA: TGTGCCAGCAGTTTCCTGAAGGGCTCTGGAAACACCATATATTTT. This codes for CASSFLKGSGNTIYF.

The V and J genes are TRBV7-8 and TRBJ1-4, with D possibly matching TRBD1 (6 bases). Trimming removed 2 bases at V and 14 bases at J, with 24 bases between. The CDR3 has 16 residues. Germline V gives CDR1 SGHVS, CDR2 FQNEAQ. The CDR3 DNA sequence: TGTGCCAGCAGCTTACAAGGGGCTGCCATGGCAGGGGATCTGTTTTTT. It codes for CASSLQGAAMAGDLFF.

The chain links TRBV5-1 to TRBJ2-2; TRBD2 matches 7 bases. J gave up 9 bases and V 4 bases, and 9 bases lay outside the gene matches. Germline V CDR1 and CDR2: SGHRS, YFSETQ. There are 14 residues in the CDR3. As DNA, the CDR3 is TGCGCCAGCAGCCCCGGAGGGCGGGAGTGGGAGCTGTTTTTT. Amino acid sequence: CASSPGGREWELFF.

The chain employs TRBV5-6 and TRBJ2-1, with TRBD1 identical over 11 bases. This CDR3 contains 14 residues. Germline CDR1 reads SGHDT; CDR2 reads YYEEEE. Trimming took 3 bases from V and 8 from J; bases not matched to a gene: 4. CDR3 protein: CASSYWTGGYEQFF. Here the CDR3 DNA reads TGTGCCAGCAGCTACTGGACAGGGGGCTATGAGCAGTTCTTC.

The J gene is TRBJ2-4, the V gene TRBV6-1; D gene ambiguous. Germline values: CDR1 MNHNS, CDR2 SASEGT. The CDR3 loop spans 15 amino acids. V lost 4 bases and J 1 base, leaving 11 bases between the germline ends. For the CDR3, the DNA is TGTGCCAGCAGTGCAGGTGCGGTGGCCAAAAACATTCAGTACTTC. Translation gives CASSAGAVAKNIQYF.

Comments on this clone: This sample also contains other DNA sequences that code for the same CDR3. The gene calls are TRBV7-2 and TRBJ1-5; D uncertain. The CDR3 spans 15 residues. Trimming took off 4 bases at V and 0 bases at J, with 10 bases between the two ends. Germline V gene data show CDR1 as SGHTA and CDR2 as FQGNSA. The CDR3 protein is CASSSRTGSNQPQHF. CDR3 bases: TGTGCCAGCAGCTCCCGGACGGGTAGCAATCAGCCCCAGCATTTT.

The chain has TRBV27 and TRBJ1-2; 7 nucleotides line up with TRBD1. The CDR3 runs 13 residues. V lost 4 bases to trimming and J lost 3 bases; unmatched junction nucleotides: 2. Germline CDR1 reads MNHEY; CDR2 reads SMNVEV (reference sequence). CDR3 nucleotide sequence: TGTGCCAGCAGTTGGCAGGGGGACTATGGCTACACCTTC. It is translated as CASSWQGDYGYTF.

This chain uses TRBV28 with TRBJ1-4, with 7 bases aligning to TRBD1. The CDR3 sequence is 15 residues long. V was clipped by 4 bases and J by 9 bases; unmatched bases: 11. CDR1 and CDR2 (germline): MDHEN, SYDVKM. The CDR3, as DNA: TGTGCCAGCAGTTCCCCTTCGGGACAGATAAAAAAACTGTTTTTT. Translation gives CASSSPSGQIKKLFF.